This TCR beta chain was found in a study of Graves' ophthalmopathy and Graves' hyperthyroidism. Background on the study: Peripheral blood collection took place at initial diagnosis, before any treatment. Study results and caveats: The 13-signature model separated ophthalmopathy from stable hyperthyroidism at just under 90% sensitivity and around 77% specificity.

This clonotype was seen ten or more times. The antigen remains unidentified. The CDR3 contains 14 residues. With V trimmed by 6 bases and J by 4 bases, 5 bases remained unmatched. In germline, CDR1 is ENHRY, CDR2 SYGVKD. Amplified TCR beta CDR3 regions were obtained using RNA transcripts as template. First-round RT-PCR with HTBI primers preceded a second-round multiplex PCR. Each CDR3 protein gets one entry after TCRdb re-called the multiplex PCR reads with MiXCR. The top ten clones hold around 6.9% of a sample with hundreds of thousands of distinct CDR3 sequences, approximately 21% of them seen once. A diagnosis was made from clinical symptoms together with serum thyroxine, TRAb, thyroid ultrasound and orbital computed tomography.

Sequenced input: peripheral blood. The TCR sequence derives from a young woman with stable Graves' hyperthyroidism. Some clones in this sample may be carry-over from other donors' samples. The chain combines TRBV10-3 with TRBJ1-2; 10 bases map to TRBD1. The CDR3 is CAISSDRGFYGYTF. CDR3 DNA: TGTGCCATCAGCTCGGACAGGGGGTTCTATGGCTACACCTTC.